A single sample gave rise to the 2 T cell receptor beta chains below, sequenced in a study of T cells after yellow fever vaccination. MiXCR, run by TCRdb on the 5' RACE reads, gives a single entry per CDR3 protein. The sample includes 350,000 to 450,000 distinct CDR3 sequences, approximately 18% seen only once; the top ten take 18%. The source was PBMCs, collected before the yellow fever booster vaccination. These receptors were taken from a man aged 18 to 30 who received the YFV17D yellow fever vaccine.

This clonotype was seen only a few times. This chain uses TRBV5-1 with TRBJ2-1; 7 nucleotides align to TRBD1. J lost 6 bases, V lost 5 bases, and 20 bases had no gene match. Germline V gene lookup returns CDR1 SGHRS and CDR2 YFSETQ. The CDR3 spans 18 residues. In nucleotides, the CDR3 is TGCGCCAGCAGTCCGCCACCTGACAGGGTACCACCGCCCAATGAGCAGTTCTTC. Amino acids: CASSPPPDRVPPPNEQFF.

V gene TRBV29-1 combines with J gene TRBJ2-3, with D perhaps TRBD2 (6 bases). The CDR3 is 13 residues long. CDR1 is SQVTM and CDR2 is ANQGSEA in the germline V gene. Between the trimmed V and J ends, which lost 3 bases and 7 bases, there was a span of 14 bases. CDR3 coding DNA: TGCAGCGTTGAGGGCGGGGCCACTAATACGCAGTATTTT. This codes for CSVEGGATNTQYF.